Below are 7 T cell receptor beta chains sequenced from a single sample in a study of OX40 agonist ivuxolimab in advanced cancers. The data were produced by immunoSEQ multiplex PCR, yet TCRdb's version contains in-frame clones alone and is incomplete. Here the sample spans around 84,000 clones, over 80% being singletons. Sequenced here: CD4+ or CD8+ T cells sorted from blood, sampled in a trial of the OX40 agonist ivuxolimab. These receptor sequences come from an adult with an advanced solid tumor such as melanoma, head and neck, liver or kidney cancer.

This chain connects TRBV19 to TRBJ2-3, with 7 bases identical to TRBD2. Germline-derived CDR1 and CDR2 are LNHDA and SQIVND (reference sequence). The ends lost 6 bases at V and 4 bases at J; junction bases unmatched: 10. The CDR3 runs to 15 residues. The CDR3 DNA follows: TGTGCCAGTAGCGATACCGGACTAGGTGCAGATACGCAGTATTTT. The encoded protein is CASSDTGLGADTQYF. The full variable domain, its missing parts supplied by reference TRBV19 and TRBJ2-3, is DGGITQSPKYLFRKEGQNVTLSCEQNLNHDAMYWYRQDPGQGLRLIYYSQIVNDFQKGDIAEGYSVSREKKESFPLTVTSAQKNPTAFYLCASSDTGLGADTQYFGPGTRLTVL.

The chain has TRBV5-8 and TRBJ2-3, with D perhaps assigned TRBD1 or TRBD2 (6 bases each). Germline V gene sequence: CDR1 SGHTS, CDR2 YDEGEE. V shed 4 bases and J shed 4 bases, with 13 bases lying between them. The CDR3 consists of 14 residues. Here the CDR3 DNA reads TGTGCCAGCAGCGGCGGGACACCGCCAGATACGCAGTATTTT. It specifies CASSGGTPPDTQYF.

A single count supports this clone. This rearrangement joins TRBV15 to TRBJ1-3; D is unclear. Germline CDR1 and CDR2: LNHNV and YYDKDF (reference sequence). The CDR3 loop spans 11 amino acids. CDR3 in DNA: TGTCCCCGGATCTCTGGAAACACCATATATTTT. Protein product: CPRISGNTIYF.

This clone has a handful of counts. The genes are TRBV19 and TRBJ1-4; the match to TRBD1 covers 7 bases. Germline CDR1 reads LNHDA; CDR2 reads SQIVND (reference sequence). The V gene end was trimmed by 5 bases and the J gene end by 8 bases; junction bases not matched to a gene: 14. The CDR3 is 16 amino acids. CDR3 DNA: TGTGCCAGTAGTCCGACGGACAGGCGGGGAGTGGAAAAACTGTTTTTT. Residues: CASSPTDRRGVEKLFF.

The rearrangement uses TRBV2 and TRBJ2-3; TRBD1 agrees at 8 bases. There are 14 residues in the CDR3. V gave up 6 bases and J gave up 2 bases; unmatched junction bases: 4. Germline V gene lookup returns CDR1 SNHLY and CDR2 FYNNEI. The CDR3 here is CASSMGQATDTQYF. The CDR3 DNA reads TGTGCCAGCAGCATGGGACAGGCCACAGATACGCAGTATTTT.

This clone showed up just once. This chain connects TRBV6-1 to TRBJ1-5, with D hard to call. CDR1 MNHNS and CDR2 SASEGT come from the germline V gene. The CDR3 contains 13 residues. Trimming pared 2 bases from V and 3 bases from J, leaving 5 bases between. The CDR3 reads CASSELDNQPQHF. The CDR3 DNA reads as TGTGCCAGCAGTGAACTAGACAATCAGCCCCAGCATTTT.

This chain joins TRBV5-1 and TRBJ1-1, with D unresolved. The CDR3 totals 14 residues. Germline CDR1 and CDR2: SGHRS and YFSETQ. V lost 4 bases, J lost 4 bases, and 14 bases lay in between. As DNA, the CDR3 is TGCGCCAGCAGCAAGTACGAGACACCCACTGAAGCTTTCTTT. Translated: CASSKYETPTEAFF.